The 26 T cell receptor beta chains listed next were all sequenced from one sample in a study of siplizumab effects on memory and regulatory T cells. Produced via immunoSEQ multiplex PCR; TCRdb's table is partial and in-frame only. The repertoire holds more than 45,000 clones, with less than 98% as singletons. The sequenced sample consisted of naive CD4+ T cells sorted from blood. These receptors were collected from a human donor in good health.

This clone was seen just once. The rearrangement links TRBV18 to TRBJ1-2; D might be TRBD1 (5 bases). Trimming pared 3 bases from V and 4 bases from J, leaving 15 bases between. The CDR3 contains 15 residues. From germline, CDR1 is KGHSH and CDR2 LQKENI. In DNA, the CDR3 is TGTGCCAGCTCACCCGAGCGGGGGTATAGCTATGGCTACACCTTC. Encoded protein: CASSPERGYSYGYTF.

The gene calls are TRBV5-4 and TRBJ1-3, with D possibly matching TRBD1 (5 bases). V lost 4 bases, J lost 2 bases, and 13 bases lay in between. Germline CDR1 SGHNT, CDR2 YYREEE (reference sequence). This CDR3 comprises 15 residues. CDR3 region: CASSNAGGTGNTIYF. Written as DNA, the CDR3 is TGTGCCAGCAGCAACGCGGGGGGGACTGGAAACACCATATATTTT.

V usage is TRBV19 and J usage is TRBJ2-2; no firm D call. This CDR3 comprises 18 residues. Germline V CDR1 and CDR2: LNHDA, SQIVND (reference sequence). The V gene lost 5 bases and the J gene lost 5 bases, with 24 bases spanning the gap. The CDR3 DNA follows: TGTGCCAGTAGTCCCTCGGAAGCGCCTCTTCGTAGAACCGGGGAGCTGTTTTTT. Protein sequence: CASSPSEAPLRRTGELFF. Full variable domain (remainder filled in from reference TRBV19 and TRBJ2-2): DGGITQSPKYLFRKEGQNVTLSCEQNLNHDAMYWYRQDPGQGLRLIYYSQIVNDFQKGDIAEGYSVSREKKESFPLTVTSAQKNPTAFYLCASSPSEAPLRRTGELFFGEGSRLTVL.

This clone was counted once. This chain uses TRBV30 with TRBJ2-3; possibly TRBD1 for D (5 bases). The CDR3 contains 13 residues. V was cut by 4 bases and J by 4 bases, with 12 bases left in between. Germline CDR1 is GTSNPN and CDR2 is SVGIG (reference sequence). This CDR3 reads CAWNLRTSDTQYF. CDR3 coding DNA: TGTGCCTGGAACCTCAGGACATCAGATACGCAGTATTTT. Full variable domain (rest looked up from reference TRBV30 and TRBJ2-3): SQTIHQWPATLVQPVGSPLSLECTVEGTSNPNLYWYRQAAGRGLQLLFYSVGIGQISSEVPQNLSASRPQDRQFILSSKKLLLSDSGFYLCAWNLRTSDTQYFGPGTRLTVL.

The rearrangement links TRBV19 to TRBJ1-2; a weak D match, TRBD1 (5 bases). The germline V gene encodes CDR1 LNHDA and CDR2 SQIVND (reference sequence). V was cut by 7 bases and J by 4 bases, with 13 bases left in between. There are 13 residues in the CDR3. The CDR3 loop is CASTIDSSYGYTF. In nucleotides, the CDR3 is TGTGCCAGTACCATCGACAGCAGCTATGGCTACACCTTC.

The chain carries TRBV12-5 and TRBJ1-3; tentative D call: TRBD1 (5 bases). The CDR3 runs to 15 residues. V was pared by 0 bases and J by 10 bases, with 16 bases between. The germline V gene has CDR1 LGHNT and CDR2 FRNRAP. CDR3 coding DNA: TGTGCTAGTGGTTTGGTGTCCCGGGGACGGGGTACCATATATTTT. It yields the protein CASGLVSRGRGTIYF.

V is TRBV7-2 and J is TRBJ2-4, with D perhaps TRBD2 (6 bases). From germline, CDR1 is SGHTA and CDR2 FQGNSA. The germline V and J ends were trimmed by 7 bases and 1 base, with 17 bases remaining between them. The CDR3 consists of 16 residues. CDR3 in DNA: TGTGCCAGCACCCCATTTAGAGGGAGGGCCAAAAACATTCAGTACTTC. Protein: CASTPFRGRAKNIQYF.

The rearrangement uses TRBV9 and TRBJ1-3, with D unclear. Germline V gives CDR1 SGDLS, CDR2 YYNGEE. V was pared by 2 bases and J by 2 bases, with 2 bases between. This CDR3 has 12 amino acids. Here the CDR3 reads CASSVTGNTIYF. In nucleotides, the CDR3 is TGTGCCAGCAGCGTCACTGGAAACACCATATATTTT.

The rearrangement uses TRBV6-6 and TRBJ1-6; D is unclear. Germline V lookup: CDR1 MNHNY, CDR2 SVGAGI (reference sequence). CDR3 length equals 14 residues. Trimming removed 2 bases at V and 5 bases at J, with 7 bases between. Here the CDR3 DNA reads TGTGCCAGCAGTTACAGCAGGAATAATTCACCCCTCCACTTT. Its translation: CASSYSRNNSPLHF.

Points on this clone: Its ends do not fully match the called genes, so a read error is possible. The chain is built from TRBV7-7 and TRBJ2-7, with 7 bases matching TRBD2. Germline-derived CDR1 and CDR2 are SSHAT and FNYEAQ (reference sequence). The CDR3 totals 13 residues. This CDR3 reads CASSRLGGDEQYF. In nucleotides, the CDR3 is TGTGCTAGCAGCCGCCTGGGGGGGGACGAGCAGTACTTC.

V is TRBV13 and J is TRBJ2-7; 7 nucleotides line up with TRBD1. V shed 7 bases and J 0 bases; nucleotides not matched to a gene: 6. The length of the CDR3 is 14 residues. Germline V gene data show CDR1 as PRHDT and CDR2 as FYEKMQ (reference sequence). CDR3 DNA sequence: TGTGCCAGCACACAGGGACAGCGCTCCTACGAGCAGTACTTC. It codes for CASTQGQRSYEQYF.

This sequence joins TRBV4-3 and TRBJ1-4; 7 bases line up with TRBD1. Germline V gives CDR1 LGHNA, CDR2 YSLEER. This CDR3 comprises 15 residues. V gave up 1 base and J gave up 7 bases; unmatched junction bases: 6. The CDR3 region is CASSQGSGGFEKLFF. CDR3 in DNA: TGCGCCAGCAGCCAAGGTTCAGGGGGATTTGAAAAACTGTTTTTT.

The V gene is TRBV29-1, the J gene TRBJ2-1; D is undetermined. Germline V gives CDR1 SQVTM, CDR2 ANQGSEA. Trimming took off 0 bases at V and 8 bases at J, with 8 bases between the two ends. This CDR3 spans 12 amino acids. The CDR3: CSVEERSHEQFF. The CDR3 DNA is TGCAGCGTTGAAGAGCGGTCCCATGAGCAGTTCTTC.

The chain couples TRBV28 to TRBJ2-7; TRBD2 matches at 8 bases. The V and J ends lost 7 bases and 5 bases, in that order; junction bases with no gene match: 10. Germline lookup yields CDR1 MDHEN and CDR2 SYDVKM. The CDR3 consists of 14 residues. CDR3 amino acids: CASILAGGLDEQYF. CDR3 bases: TGTGCCAGCATCCTGGCGGGAGGCCTCGACGAGCAGTACTTC. The full variable domain, its missing parts supplied by reference TRBV28 and TRBJ2-7, is DVKVTQSSRYLVKRTGEKVFLECVQDMDHENMFWYRQDPGLGLRLIYFSYDVKMKEKGDIPEGYSVSREKKERFSLILESASTNQTSMYLCASILAGGLDEQYFGPGTRLTVT.

V usage is TRBV5-4 and J usage is TRBJ2-5, with no clear D. The CDR3 extends over 11 amino acids. Germline CDR1 SGHNT, CDR2 YYREEE (reference sequence). Trimming left V 1 base short and J 5 bases short, with 3 bases between. The CDR3 DNA is TGTGCCAGCAGCTTGTTGGAGACCCAGTACTTC. This codes for CASSLLETQYF.

The chain employs TRBV29-1 and TRBJ1-2, with 7 bases that match TRBD1. Germline V gene data show CDR1 as SQVTM and CDR2 as ANQGSEA. CDR3 size: 13 residues. Unmatched junction bases numbered 8, after V lost 6 bases and J lost 4 bases. DNA for the CDR3: TGCAGCGTACGGGACAGAATAGGCTATGGCTACACCTTC. This encodes CSVRDRIGYGYTF.

This chain uses TRBV13 with TRBJ2-7, with D tentatively TRBD1 (5 bases). The CDR3 sequence is 14 residues long. The germline V gene has CDR1 PRHDT and CDR2 FYEKMQ (reference sequence). Deletions cut 5 bases from V and 2 bases from J, with 13 bases between. In DNA, the CDR3 is TGTGCCAGCAGCCGGACAATCCCTCCCTACGAGCAGTACTTC. Translation: CASSRTIPPYEQYF.

The chain links TRBV30 to TRBJ2-2; 7 bases are a match to TRBD1. Germline V gene lookup returns CDR1 GTSNPN and CDR2 SVGIG (reference sequence). The CDR3 contains 12 residues. Trimming at V came to 4 bases and at J to 6 bases, leaving 2 bases not matched to a gene. The CDR3 sequence: CAWTGGPGELFF. In nucleotides, the CDR3 is TGTGCCTGGACAGGGGGTCCCGGGGAGCTGTTTTTT.

The chain recombines TRBV4-2 with TRBJ1-2; D is uncertain. Germline CDR1 is LGHNA and CDR2 is YNFKEQ. Trimming stripped 3 bases from V and 4 bases from J, with 21 bases between. There are 17 residues in the CDR3. The CDR3 region is CASSQLRDSGPIYGYTF. As DNA, the CDR3 is TGTGCCAGCAGCCAGTTAAGAGATTCCGGACCCATCTATGGCTACACCTTC.

This rearrangement joins TRBV7-3 to TRBJ2-7, with D tentatively TRBD1 or TRBD2 (6 bases each). V lost 0 bases and J lost 5, with 23 bases in between. Germline lookup yields CDR1 SGHTA and CDR2 FQGTGA. The CDR3 runs 18 residues. The CDR3 loop reads CASSLTPAVGGRGNEQYF. The CDR3 DNA follows: TGTGCCAGCAGCTTAACTCCAGCTGTAGGGGGTCGGGGGAACGAGCAGTACTTC. Looking up the rest from reference TRBV7-3 and TRBJ2-7 gives the full variable domain: GAGVSQTPSNKVTEKGKYVELRCDPISGHTALYWYRQSLGQGPEFLIYFQGTGAADDSGLPNDRFFAVRPEGSVSTLKIQRTERGDSAVYLCASSLTPAVGGRGNEQYFGPGTRLTVT.

Written as DNA, the CDR3 is TGTGCCAGCTCGGGGGGTCACTCTGGGGCCAACGTCCTGACTTTC. It is translated as CASSGGHSGANVLTF. The chain recombines TRBV7-3 with TRBJ2-6; 7 nucleotides line up with TRBD2. The germline gives CDR1 SGHTA, CDR2 FQGTGA. This CDR3 is built from 15 residues. V trimming: 8 bases; J trimming: 0 bases; junction bases outside the gene matches: 4.

This rearrangement joins TRBV27 to TRBJ2-2; no firm D call. V lost 10 bases to trimming and J lost 0 bases, with 12 bases between them. CDR1 and CDR2 (germline): MNHEY, SMNVEV (reference sequence). The CDR3 runs to 14 residues. The CDR3 region has the DNA TGTGCCACCTTAGGGCCGGCGAACACCGGGGAGCTGTTTTTT. This encodes CATLGPANTGELFF.

The gene calls are TRBV27 and TRBJ1-2, with a possible D match to TRBD1 (6 bases). The CDR3 spans 13 residues. Trimming shortened V by 5 bases and J by 4 bases, and 11 bases separated the two germline ends. Germline CDR1 reads MNHEY; CDR2 reads SMNVEV (reference sequence). In nucleotides, the CDR3 is TGTGCCAGCAGTCCGCGGGGGCCCTATGGCTACACCTTC. This codes for CASSPRGPYGYTF.

V is TRBV10-3 and J is TRBJ1-3; D is undetermined. Germline V gene sequence: CDR1 ENHRY, CDR2 SYGVKD. Trimming left V 8 bases short and J 0 bases short, with 20 bases between. The CDR3 loop spans 17 amino acids. As DNA, the CDR3 is TGTGCCATCGGACCGGTGACATCCATCTTCTCTGGAAACACCATATATTTT. Translating gives CAIGPVTSIFSGNTIYF.

The V call is TRBV27, the J call TRBJ2-7, with D possibly being TRBD2 (7 bases). Deletions cut 8 bases from V and 1 base from J, with 18 bases between. Germline-derived CDR1 and CDR2 are MNHEY and SMNVEV (reference sequence). CDR3 length equals 15 residues. CDR3 residues: CASGRGAESSYEQYF. The CDR3 DNA follows: TGTGCCAGCGGTCGGGGGGCTGAATCGTCCTACGAGCAGTACTTC.

The V and J genes are TRBV19 and TRBJ1-2, with 8 bases that match TRBD1. J gave up 8 bases and V 5 bases, and 7 bases lay outside the gene matches. Germline V gene data show CDR1 as LNHDA and CDR2 as SQIVND (reference sequence). This CDR3 region has 13 residues. CDR3 sequence (DNA): TGTGCCAGTAGTCCGACAGGGGCGGACGGCTACACCTTC. It specifies CASSPTGADGYTF.